These 4 T cell receptor beta chains originate from one sample sequenced in a study of T cell repertoires in cytomegalovirus infection (dated by TCRdb to between 2018 and 2021). Sequenced using an Illumina HiSeq 1500. TCRdb applied fastp at Q25 and MiXCR to the public reads, then kept only in-frame beta chains. CDR3 protein duplicates are merged, each entry listing the most common genes and DNA. The sample contains 550,000 to 850,000 distinct CDR3 sequences, around 31% of them found a single time. The top ten hold approximately 18% of the sample. The antigens of these receptors remain unknown. This sample's treatment or condition label indicates: in vitro stimulation with specific CMV peptide epitopes to enrich CMV-specific T cells. This sample comprised cultured PBMCs, obtained from culture after CMV antigen stimulation. Receptors originate from a human donor in good health (CMV status not recorded). Some clones in this sample may be carry-over from other donors' samples.

This clonotype was counted a few times. The chain employs TRBV6-6 and TRBJ2-7; D is ambiguous. CDR1 is MNHNY and CDR2 is SVGAGI in the germline V gene (reference sequence). V shed 7 bases and J shed 3 bases, with 4 bases lying between them. The length of the CDR3 is 10 residues. Here the CDR3 DNA reads TGTGCCAGCAAGAACTACGAGCAGTACTTC. As protein: CASKNYEQYF.

In its sample, this clonotype was seen many times. The gene calls are TRBV7-2 and TRBJ2-3; no reliable D call. Trimming removed 3 bases from V and 6 bases from J, with 4 bases in between. CDR3 size: 11 residues. Germline V gene lookup returns CDR1 SGHTA and CDR2 FQGNSA. The CDR3 here is CASSFYDTQYF. The CDR3 nucleotides are TGTGCCAGCAGCTTTTATGATACGCAGTATTTT.

The chain joins TRBV19 to TRBJ2-5; 10 nucleotides line up with TRBD2. CDR3 length: 14 residues. Germline lookup yields CDR1 LNHDA and CDR2 SQIVND (reference sequence). J was trimmed by 7 bases and V by 6 bases; bases with no gene match: 8. The CDR3 spells CASSTSGEVTTQYF. The CDR3 DNA reads as TGTGCCAGTAGCACTAGCGGGGAGGTGACGACCCAGTACTTC.

The V gene is TRBV11-2, the J gene TRBJ2-5; a weak D match, TRBD2 (5 bases). The CDR3 is made up of 14 amino acids. Germline V lookup: CDR1 SGHAT, CDR2 FQNNGV. V was pared by 3 bases and J by 2 bases, with 10 bases between. The CDR3 region is CASSLIASQETQYF. CDR3 DNA: TGTGCCAGCAGCTTGATAGCGTCTCAAGAGACCCAGTACTTC.